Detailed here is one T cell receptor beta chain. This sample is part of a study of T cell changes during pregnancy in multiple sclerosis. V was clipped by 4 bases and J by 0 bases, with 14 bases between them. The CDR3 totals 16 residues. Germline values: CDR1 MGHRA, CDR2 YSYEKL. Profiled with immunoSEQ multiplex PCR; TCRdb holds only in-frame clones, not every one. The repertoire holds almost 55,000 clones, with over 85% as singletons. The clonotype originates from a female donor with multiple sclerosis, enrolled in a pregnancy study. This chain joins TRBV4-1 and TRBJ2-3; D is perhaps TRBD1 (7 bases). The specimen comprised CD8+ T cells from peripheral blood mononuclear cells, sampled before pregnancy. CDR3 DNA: TGCGCCAGCAGCCCGCGGGACAGTGGTAGCACAGATACGCAGTATTTT. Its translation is CASSPRDSGSTDTQYF.